This T cell receptor (beta chain) was found in a study of control samples from healthy donors and cancer patients. Germline CDR1 and CDR2: KGHSH and LQKENI. V lost 3 bases to trimming and J lost 1 base, with 6 bases between them. The length of the CDR3 is 13 residues. Clones were read by immunoSEQ multiplex PCR, and TCRdb kept only the in-frame ones, dropping some. The table includes around 100,000 clones, around nine tenths detected once. This TCR came from a woman aged 18 to 35 in good health. The sample comprised blood. The gene calls are TRBV18 and TRBJ1-1; no firm D call. The CDR3 sequence is CASSPVGNTEAFF. The CDR3 DNA is TGTGCCAGCTCACCGGTGGGGAACACTGAAGCTTTCTTT.